One and the same sample provided the 27 T cell receptor beta chains below, sequenced in a study of blood T cell repertoires in COVID-19. TCRdb keeps only in-frame clones here, not all; method: immunoSEQ multiplex PCR. Of 15,000 to 20,000 clones listed, roughly 80% are singletons. Sequencing used peripheral blood. Source of these receptors: a woman in her 70s with active COVID-19.

The chain has TRBV6-1 and TRBJ2-5; TRBD1 might be the D (6 bases). The CDR3 has 14 residues. V was clipped by 3 bases and J by 0 bases, with 8 bases between them. CDR1 is MNHNS, CDR2 SASEGT, per germline. CDR3 protein: CASSEGADQETQYF. CDR3 bases: TGTGCCAGCAGTGAGGGGGCAGACCAAGAGACCCAGTACTTC.

The rearrangement joins TRBV6-1 to TRBJ2-3; TRBD1 aligns across 10 bases. CDR1 and CDR2 (germline): MNHNS, SASEGT. With 2 bases clipped from V and 1 base from J, the junction kept 6 bases outside the gene matches. The CDR3 totals 17 residues. CDR3 protein: CASSERGTGVGTDTQYF. In DNA form, the CDR3 reads TGTGCCAGCAGTGAAAGGGGGACAGGGGTGGGCACAGATACGCAGTATTTT.

The rearrangement links TRBV7-2 to TRBJ2-1; a possible D gene is TRBD1 (5 bases). This CDR3 has 18 amino acids. The germline V gene encodes CDR1 SGHTA and CDR2 FQGNSA. Trimming took 2 bases from V and 7 from J, leaving 24 bases between them. DNA for the CDR3: TGTGCCAGCAGCTTATTCGGAACCGGCAGGGCCCGAACTAATGAGCAGTTCTTC. Translation: CASSLFGTGRARTNEQFF.

The gene calls are TRBV11-2 and TRBJ2-1, with 9 positions matching TRBD2. CDR1 SGHAT and CDR2 FQNNGV come from the germline V gene. There are 18 residues in the CDR3. The V and J ends lost 1 base and 0 bases, in that order; junction bases with no gene match: 7. CDR3 coding DNA: TGTGCCAGCAGCTTAGGGGGGCTAGCGGGAACCTCCTACAATGAGCAGTTCTTC. Translating it yields CASSLGGLAGTSYNEQFF.

The chain employs TRBV7-2 and TRBJ2-5, with 10 positions matching TRBD1. Germline-derived CDR1 and CDR2 are SGHTA and FQGNSA. The CDR3 is made up of 19 amino acids. The ends lost 5 bases at V and 3 bases at J; junction bases unmatched: 18. CDR3 DNA sequence: TGTGCCAGCAGCCAGAAGCGACAGGGGGCAGGGTCTTACGAAGAGACCCAGTACTTC. It is translated as CASSQKRQGAGSYEETQYF.

This chain joins TRBV27 and TRBJ2-4; 8 bases match TRBD1. Germline values: CDR1 MNHEY, CDR2 SMNVEV (reference sequence). The trim removed 2 bases at V and 8 bases at J, leaving 2 bases unmatched. The CDR3 is made up of 13 amino acids. Here the CDR3 reads CASSLQGAYIQYF. The CDR3 DNA reads TGTGCCAGCAGTTTACAGGGGGCTTACATTCAGTACTTC.

Here the CDR3 reads CASSESGITGELFF. The CDR3 DNA reads as TGCGCCAGCAGTGAGTCCGGGATCACCGGGGAGCTGTTTTTT. This chain joins TRBV10-2 and TRBJ2-2, with D perhaps TRBD2 (5 bases). Per the germline V gene, CDR1 is WSHSY and CDR2 is SAAADI. CDR3 length: 14 residues. V was trimmed by 0 bases and J by 4 bases, leaving 6 bases between them.

The chain links TRBV19 to TRBJ2-1; TRBD1 aligns across 7 bases. Losses at the gene ends were 6 bases for V and 7 bases for J; bases not matched to a gene: 12. The CDR3 loop spans 15 amino acids. Germline CDR1 reads LNHDA; CDR2 reads SQIVND (reference sequence). CDR3 residues: CASSEQGKTWNEQFF. DNA for the CDR3: TGTGCCAGTAGCGAACAGGGGAAAACTTGGAATGAGCAGTTCTTC. The complete variable domain, with remaining parts taken from reference TRBV19 and TRBJ2-1, reads DGGITQSPKYLFRKEGQNVTLSCEQNLNHDAMYWYRQDPGQGLRLIYYSQIVNDFQKGDIAEGYSVSREKKESFPLTVTSAQKNPTAFYLCASSEQGKTWNEQFFGPGTRLTVL.

J is TRBJ2-3 and V is TRBV4-3; possibly TRBD1 for D (6 bases). CDR1 and CDR2 from the germline V gene are LGHNA and YSLEER. V lost 3 bases and J 4 bases, leaving 11 bases between the germline ends. The CDR3 contains 14 residues. The CDR3 DNA sequence: TGCGCCAGCAGCCAGGGGGCTAGCCCAGATACGCAGTATTTT. Translation: CASSQGASPDTQYF.

J is TRBJ2-2 and V is TRBV4-3; D not certain. Trimming left V 3 bases short and J 2 bases short, with 4 bases between. Germline CDR1 LGHNA, CDR2 YSLEER. The CDR3 covers 13 residues. CDR3 residues: CASSHGNTGELFF. CDR3 in DNA: TGCGCCAGCAGCCACGGTAACACCGGGGAGCTGTTTTTT.

The V gene is TRBV28, the J gene TRBJ1-6, with TRBD1 as a possible D gene (6 bases). V was trimmed by 2 bases and J by 4 bases, leaving 6 bases between them. The germline V gene encodes CDR1 MDHEN and CDR2 SYDVKM. The CDR3 length is 14 residues. The CDR3 loop reads CASSLQGYNSPLHF. CDR3 DNA: TGTGCCAGCAGTTTACAGGGGTATAATTCACCCCTCCACTTT.

V usage is TRBV11-2 and J usage is TRBJ2-1; TRBD2 matches 10 bases. The germline CDR1 and CDR2 sequences are SGHAT and FQNNGV. With V trimmed by 10 bases and J by 4 bases, 10 bases remained unmatched. The CDR3 loop spans 15 amino acids. CDR3 sequence: CATLETSGTYNEQFF. For the CDR3, the DNA is TGTGCCACCCTCGAAACTAGCGGGACGTACAATGAGCAGTTCTTC.

This chain links TRBV27 with TRBJ2-7, with no clear D. The germline gives CDR1 MNHEY, CDR2 SMNVEV (reference sequence). V shed 4 bases and J shed 6 bases, with 10 bases lying between them. The CDR3 has 12 amino acids. The CDR3 spells CASSSRLGEQYF. CDR3 bases: TGTGCCAGCAGTTCCAGGTTAGGCGAGCAGTACTTC.

The CDR3 is CASSQRGRETQYF. As DNA, the CDR3 is TGTGCCAGCAGCCAAAGGGGGCGGGAGACCCAGTACTTC. The chain recombines TRBV3-1 (or the pseudogene TRBV3-2) with TRBJ2-5; the match to TRBD1 covers 7 bases. Germline-derived CDR1 and CDR2 are LGHDT and YNNKEL (reference sequence). CDR3 length: 13 residues. The V and J ends lost 2 bases and 5 bases, in that order; junction bases with no gene match: 2.

This chain joins TRBV28 and TRBJ2-2, with a tentative D call TRBD1 (5 bases). Germline loops: CDR1 MDHEN, CDR2 SYDVKM. This CDR3 contains 16 residues. With 1 base removed from V and 4 bases from J, the gap between germline ends came to 13 bases. The CDR3 spells CASSLSGRVGTGELFF. The CDR3 nucleotides are TGTGCCAGCAGTTTATCCGGCAGGGTTGGCACCGGGGAGCTGTTTTTT.

The chain recombines TRBV6-1 with TRBJ2-5; possible D gene TRBD2, 6 bases. This CDR3 spans 14 amino acids. V shed 2 bases and J shed 6 bases, with 13 bases lying between them. CDR1 and CDR2 (germline): MNHNS, SASEGT. The CDR3 region is CASSEHPGVKTQYF. Written as DNA, the CDR3 is TGTGCCAGCAGTGAACATCCGGGAGTAAAGACCCAGTACTTC.

This clone showed up just a few times. V gene TRBV2 combines with J gene TRBJ1-5; 7 nucleotides match TRBD1. V dropped 6 bases and J dropped 6; count of bases not matched to a gene: 5. Germline CDR1 SNHLY, CDR2 FYNNEI. The CDR3 spans 13 residues. CDR3 sequence (DNA): TGTGCCAGCAGGGCGCGGGACAGTCAGCCCCAGCATTTT. It specifies CASRARDSQPQHF.

This chain connects TRBV13 to TRBJ2-5; 11 nucleotides match TRBD2. The germline gives CDR1 PRHDT, CDR2 FYEKMQ (reference sequence). J lost 0 bases, V lost 5 bases, and 17 bases had no gene match. This CDR3 comprises 20 residues. The CDR3 nucleotides are TGTGCCAGCAGCACCTTGTCCGGGACTAGCGGAGCGGGGTACCAAGAGACCCAGTACTTC. Translation: CASSTLSGTSGAGYQETQYF.

This clone was picked up one time. DNA of the CDR3: TGCGCCAGCAGCTTGTTTAGGGAGGCAGATACGCAGTATTTT. It specifies CASSLFREADTQYF. This chain joins TRBV5-1 and TRBJ2-3, with D maybe TRBD2 (6 bases). The V gene lost 1 base and the J gene lost 4 bases, with 10 bases spanning the gap. Germline-derived CDR1 and CDR2 are SGHRS and YFSETQ. This CDR3 spans 14 amino acids.

The chain uses TRBV4-1 and TRBJ1-3; 8 bases agree with TRBD1. Germline V lookup: CDR1 MGHRA, CDR2 YSYEKL. The CDR3 contains 13 residues. J was trimmed by 10 bases and V by 3 bases; bases with no gene match: 5. DNA of the CDR3: TGCGCCAGCAGCCAGGAGACAGGGGAGACCATATATTTT. This codes for CASSQETGETIYF.

V is TRBV19 and J is TRBJ1-6; TRBD1 agrees at 11 bases. J gave up 9 bases and V 4 bases, and 5 bases lay outside the gene matches. Germline loops: CDR1 LNHDA, CDR2 SQIVND (reference sequence). The CDR3 has 15 amino acids. As DNA, the CDR3 is TGTGCCAGTAGTACGGGACAGGGGGATTTTTCACCCCTCCACTTT. Protein product: CASSTGQGDFSPLHF.

V gene TRBV18 combines with J gene TRBJ2-3, with 8 bases identical to TRBD2. CDR3 size: 16 residues. With 1 base clipped from V and 0 bases from J, the junction kept 3 bases outside the gene matches. Germline V gene data show CDR1 as KGHSH and CDR2 as LQKENI. Here the CDR3 reads CASSPLASGSTDTQYF. CDR3 coding DNA: TGTGCCAGCTCACCACTCGCTAGCGGGAGCACAGATACGCAGTATTTT. Variable domain in full (rest from reference TRBV18 and TRBJ2-3): NAGVMQNPRHLVRRRGQEARLRCSPMKGHSHVYWYRQLPEEGLKFMVYLQKENIIDESGMPKERFSAEFPKEGPSILRIQQVVRGDSAAYFCASSPLASGSTDTQYFGPGTRLTVL.

The V and J genes are TRBV7-8 and TRBJ2-1; 9 bases fit TRBD1. J was trimmed by 7 bases and V by 2 bases; bases with no gene match: 15. Germline V lookup: CDR1 SGHVS, CDR2 FQNEAQ. The CDR3 has 18 residues. The CDR3 spells CASSLKNFRDRVGNEQFF. The DNA for the CDR3 is TGTGCCAGCAGCTTAAAAAATTTCCGGGACAGGGTTGGGAATGAGCAGTTCTTC.

The rearrangement uses TRBV29-1 and TRBJ1-2, with 7 bases lining up with TRBD1. V was clipped by 0 bases and J by 1 base; unmatched bases: 11. CDR1 SQVTM and CDR2 ANQGSEA come from the germline V gene. The CDR3 consists of 17 residues. Written as DNA, the CDR3 is TGCAGCGTTGAAGACCTGACAGGGCTTGGCTTTAACTATGGCTACACCTTC. Translation: CSVEDLTGLGFNYGYTF.

The rearrangement links TRBV3-1 (or the pseudogene TRBV3-2) to TRBJ2-1; a weak D match, TRBD2 (5 bases). Deletions cut 5 bases from V and 0 bases from J, with 14 bases between. CDR1 is LGHDT, CDR2 YNNKEL, per germline (reference sequence). The CDR3 is made up of 16 amino acids. The DNA of the CDR3 is TGTGCCAGCAGCGGTATGCTAGCCGCCTCCTACAATGAGCAGTTCTTC. Protein product: CASSGMLAASYNEQFF.

The chain combines TRBV18 with TRBJ2-1, with TRBD1 identical over 7 bases. With 4 bases clipped from V and 1 base from J, the junction kept 10 bases outside the gene matches. Germline CDR1 KGHSH, CDR2 LQKENI. This CDR3 region has 17 residues. In nucleotides, the CDR3 is TGTGCCAGCTCACGGGGACAGTTGGGGTGGTCCTACAATGAGCAGTTCTTC. It yields the protein CASSRGQLGWSYNEQFF. The variable domain in full, with the rest retrieved from reference TRBV18 and TRBJ2-1, is NAGVMQNPRHLVRRRGQEARLRCSPMKGHSHVYWYRQLPEEGLKFMVYLQKENIIDESGMPKERFSAEFPKEGPSILRIQQVVRGDSAAYFCASSRGQLGWSYNEQFFGPGTRLTVL.

This chain links TRBV6-5 with TRBJ1-2; D might be TRBD1 (5 bases). V shed 2 bases and J shed 5 bases, with 18 bases lying between them. This CDR3 region has 16 residues. CDR1 and CDR2 (germline): MNHEY, SVGAGI. The CDR3 is CASSYQGTLSPYGYTF. Written as DNA, the CDR3 is TGTGCCAGCAGTTACCAGGGCACCCTCTCACCTTATGGCTACACCTTC.